A selection of T cell receptor beta chains follows, all from one sample in a study of blood T cell repertoires in COVID-19. The protocol was immunoSEQ multiplex PCR, while the TCRdb copy is restricted to in-frame clones and leaves out a portion. Seen here are hundreds of thousands of clones, roughly 88% observed once, and the top ten hold less than 1.5%. The sample taken for sequencing was PBMCs or T cells enriched from blood (not recorded which). The receptors were gathered from a woman in her late teens or twenties who had been exposed to COVID-19. Both conserved end residues are part of each CDR3. Each record gives: clone size, J gene, D gene, V gene, CDR3 DNA, CDR3 protein. The D gene is left open where the match is weak. The listing skips clone size in some rows; elsewhere it reads once, few, many or a size class.

abundance: .
j_gene: TRBJ2-1
d_gene: TRBD2
v_gene: TRBV7-2
CDR3nt: TGTGCCAGCAGCTTACTAGCGGGAGGTGGGAATGAGCAGTTCTTC
CDR3aa: CASSLLAGGGNEQFF

abundance: .
j_gene: TRBJ2-5
d_gene: .
v_gene: TRBV5-4
CDR3nt: TGTGCCAGCAGCTTACTAGCCCAAGAGACCCAGTACTTC
CDR3aa: CASSLLAQETQYF

abundance: .
j_gene: TRBJ2-3
d_gene: .
v_gene: TRBV29-1
CDR3nt: TGCAGCGTTGAAGATTCTGCCGAGGCAGATACGCAGTATTTT
CDR3aa: CSVEDSAEADTQYF

abundance: .
j_gene: TRBJ1-1
d_gene: TRBD1
v_gene: TRBV29-1
CDR3nt: TGCAGCGTTGAATACCCGTTTACAGGGGGCACTGAAGCTTTCTTT
CDR3aa: CSVEYPFTGGTEAFF

abundance: .
j_gene: TRBJ2-7
d_gene: TRBD1
v_gene: TRBV2
CDR3nt: TGTGCCGGACGTCCCGGGACAGGCCGCTACGAGCAGTACTTC
CDR3aa: CAGRPGTGRYEQYF

abundance: .
j_gene: TRBJ1-2
d_gene: .
v_gene: TRBV20-1
CDR3nt: TGCAGTGCTAGGCCAGGGGCCACCTTC
CDR3aa: CSARPGATF

abundance: once
j_gene: TRBJ1-2
d_gene: .
v_gene: TRBV4-1
CDR3nt: TGCGCCAGCAGCCAAGATCCTTATGGCTACACCTTC
CDR3aa: CASSQDPYGYTF

abundance: .
j_gene: TRBJ2-5
d_gene: .
v_gene: TRBV2
CDR3nt: TGTGCCAGCAGTGCTAGAATGTCGAGCTTGTTTACAGAGACCCAGTACTTC
CDR3aa: CASSARMSSLFTETQYF

abundance: .
j_gene: TRBJ2-7
d_gene: TRBD1
v_gene: TRBV29-1
CDR3nt: TGCAGCGTTGATGGGACAGGGACCTACGAGCAGTACTTC
CDR3aa: CSVDGTGTYEQYF

abundance: .
j_gene: TRBJ1-1
d_gene: .
v_gene: TRBV10-3
CDR3nt: TGTGCCATCAGTGAGGGCCTTTTTCAGAACACTGAAGCTTTCTTT
CDR3aa: CAISEGLFQNTEAFF

abundance: once
j_gene: TRBJ2-7
d_gene: TRBD2
v_gene: TRBV7-9
CDR3nt: TGTGCCAGCAGCTGGAGCGGGGGGGCCGACTACGAGCAGTACTTC
CDR3aa: CASSWSGGADYEQYF

abundance: few
j_gene: TRBJ2-5
d_gene: TRBD1
v_gene: TRBV19
CDR3nt: TGTGCCAGTAGTCTACGGGGACAGGGAGAGACCCAGTACTTC
CDR3aa: CASSLRGQGETQYF

abundance: .
j_gene: TRBJ1-2
d_gene: TRBD1
v_gene: TRBV12-3/TRBV12-4
CDR3nt: TGTGCCAGCAGTGCTCCAGGGGGCGATGGCTACACCTTC
CDR3aa: CASSAPGGDGYTF

abundance: .
j_gene: TRBJ2-2
d_gene: .
v_gene: TRBV2
CDR3nt: TGTGCCAGCTTACCGGGGTCGATCGGGGAGCTGTTTTTT
CDR3aa: CASLPGSIGELFF

abundance: .
j_gene: TRBJ2-4
d_gene: TRBD1
v_gene: TRBV5-4
CDR3nt: TGTGCCAGCAGCCCGGGGTGGGGACAGGGAGCCAAAAACATTCAGTACTTC
CDR3aa: CASSPGWGQGAKNIQYF

abundance: .
j_gene: TRBJ2-7
d_gene: .
v_gene: TRBV4-1
CDR3nt: TGCGCCAGCAGCCAAGACTCCTCACATCGCCCAGAAGTCCGATCCTACGAGCAGTACTTC
CDR3aa: CASSQDSSHRPEVRSYEQYF

abundance: .
j_gene: TRBJ2-3
d_gene: TRBD1
v_gene: TRBV18
CDR3nt: TGTGCCAGCTCACCAGCGGACAACAGGGGACAACGTTCAGATACGCAGTATTTT
CDR3aa: CASSPADNRGQRSDTQYF

abundance: .
j_gene: TRBJ1-5
d_gene: .
v_gene: TRBV21-1
CDR3nt: TGTGCCAGCAGCAAATCTTCTAAACAGGGGGCAATGAATCAGCCCCAGCATTTT
CDR3aa: CASSKSSKQGAMNQPQHF

abundance: .
j_gene: TRBJ1-1
d_gene: .
v_gene: TRBV28
CDR3nt: TGTGCCAGCCACCAGACCGGGTTGTCCACTGAAGCTTTCTTT
CDR3aa: CASHQTGLSTEAFF

abundance: .
j_gene: TRBJ2-7
d_gene: .
v_gene: TRBV14
CDR3nt: TGTGCCAGCAGCCAAGATAGTAACGGCCGGATGAGGGTAAGACCCTACGAGCAGTACTTC
CDR3aa: CASSQDSNGRMRVRPYEQYF

abundance: .
j_gene: TRBJ2-7
d_gene: TRBD1
v_gene: TRBV28
CDR3nt: TGTGCCAGCAGTTTACAGGGGGCTACCTACGAGCAGTACTTC
CDR3aa: CASSLQGATYEQYF

abundance: .
j_gene: TRBJ1-2
d_gene: TRBD1
v_gene: TRBV19
CDR3nt: TGTGCCAGTAGTATACCCCGGACAGGGGGTGGCTACACCTTC
CDR3aa: CASSIPRTGGGYTF

abundance: .
j_gene: TRBJ2-1
d_gene: .
v_gene: TRBV19
CDR3nt: TGTGCCAGTAGTATGGGCCCCTCTTTAGAGCAGTTCTTC
CDR3aa: CASSMGPSLEQFF

abundance: .
j_gene: TRBJ2-7
d_gene: TRBD2
v_gene: TRBV11-2
CDR3nt: TGTGCCAGCAGCCTCCTTTTAGCGGGAGCGATGCAGTACTTC
CDR3aa: CASSLLLAGAMQYF

abundance: .
j_gene: TRBJ2-7
d_gene: .
v_gene: TRBV7-2
CDR3nt: TGTGCCAGCAGCTTAGCGGCAGGGGGGCCCTACGAGCAGTACTTC
CDR3aa: CASSLAAGGPYEQYF

abundance: .
j_gene: TRBJ1-3
d_gene: .
v_gene: TRBV6-5
CDR3nt: TGTGCCAGCGGGGAGATCTCTGGAAACACCATATATTTT
CDR3aa: CASGEISGNTIYF